What follows is one T cell receptor beta chain and its context. This record comes from a study of blood T cell repertoires in COVID-19. Background on the study: There were acute and convalescent COVID-19 samples, and they came from the United States, Italy and Spain.

Only in-frame clones appear in the TCRdb table, and some are missing; sequencing was by immunoSEQ multiplex PCR. The sample holds some 230,000 clones, roughly 84% seen once. This CDR3 has 11 residues. Per germline, CDR1 SGHKS and CDR2 YYEKEE (reference sequence). V lost 7 bases to trimming and J lost 7 bases, with 8 bases between them. The specimen was peripheral blood. This sequence originates from a man aged 50 to 60 who had recovered from COVID-19. This rearrangement joins TRBV5-5 to TRBJ2-2; D unresolved. The CDR3 bases are TGTGCCAGCGACGGCGGCGGGGAGCTGTTTTTT. Protein sequence: CASDGGGELFF.